This T cell receptor (beta chain) was found in a study of vaccination effects on CD4 cells after COVID-19. Study-level findings and limits: The authors studied few convalescent patients and collected no early post-infection timepoints.

As regards this clone: Antigen unknown.

Under the ViraFEST assay, PBMC were stimulated with viral peptide pools so that antigen-specific CD4+ T cells expanded. Sequencing was performed afterwards. Subsequent to a culture period of 10 to 11 days, CD4+ T cells were isolated. Each vaccine recipient was nucleocapsid antibody negative and had no prior SARS-CoV-2 infection. Some 2 million PBMC per well received approximately 10 IU/ml IL-2 and roughly 10 ug/ml peptides in culture. The authors replaced half the medium with IL-2 medium on days 3 and 7. The data were produced by immunoSEQ multiplex PCR, yet TCRdb's version contains in-frame clones alone and is incomplete. The table shows some 60,000 clones, with more than 70% occurring only once. The length of the CDR3 is 15 residues. V trimming: 3 bases; J trimming: 5 bases; junction bases outside the gene matches: 5. Germline V gene data show CDR1 as LNHDA and CDR2 as SQIVND (reference sequence).

The rearrangement uses TRBV19 and TRBJ2-2, with 8 nucleotides matching TRBD2. Sequences were derived from CD4+ T cells from PBMCs cultured with HCoV-NL63 spike peptides, sampled before COVID-19 vaccination. This TCR came from a human donor who received a COVID-19 vaccine. The CDR3, as DNA: TGTGCCAGTAGTATGGGAGCGGGGGTGACCGGGGAGCTGTTTTTT. It translates to CASSMGAGVTGELFF.